Following are 20 T cell receptor beta chains from one sample sequenced in a study of vaccination and CD4 T cells after COVID-19. No antigen has been assigned to these receptors. Sequenced with the Oncomine TCR Beta short-read assay was DNA taken from cultured CD4+ T cells. TCRdb recomputed calls from the PCR reads with MiXCR, one row per CDR3 protein. This table holds some 12,000 distinct CDR3 sequences, around 52% found once. Treatment specified: roughly 10-day PBMC culture with coronavirus spike peptide pools or control peptides (ViraFEST assay). Material for sequencing was CD4+ T cells from blood, cultured in vitro. The source of these receptors is a human donor who had recovered from COVID-19.

Turning to this clonotype: An end of the junction does not agree with germline; a read error may underlie this. V is TRBV9 and J is TRBJ1-1; unclear D gene. This CDR3 comprises 13 residues. Germline CDR1 SGDLS, CDR2 YYNGEE. The CDR3 nucleotides read TGTGCCAGCAGCGTAGGAGCTGGACCCGCCGGAATCTTT. This codes for CASSVGAGPAGIF.

This chain connects TRBV29-1 to TRBJ1-1, with a weak D call TRBD1 (5 bases). CDR3 length: 13 amino acids. Trimming shortened V by 3 bases and J by 3 bases, and 11 bases separated the two germline ends. Germline V gene sequence: CDR1 SQVTM, CDR2 ANQGSEA. The DNA of the CDR3 is TGCAGCGTTGAGGGCAGGGCATACACTGAAGCTTTCTTT. Its protein product is CSVEGRAYTEAFF.

The V and J genes are TRBV6-5 and TRBJ1-1, with 9 bases fitting TRBD1. There are 15 residues in the CDR3. Per germline, CDR1 MNHEY and CDR2 SVGAGI. V was clipped by 4 bases and J by 3 bases; unmatched bases: 6. The CDR3 DNA reads as TGTGCCAGCAGTTTGACAGGGGGGGGGGACACTGAAGCTTTCTTT. Amino acids: CASSLTGGGDTEAFF.

The rearrangement uses TRBV20-1 and TRBJ2-7; D is possibly TRBD1 (5 bases). Per the germline V gene, CDR1 is DFQATT and CDR2 is SNEGSKA (reference sequence). The V end lost 4 bases, the J end lost 1 base, and 14 bases lay between the germline ends. The CDR3 has 14 residues. In DNA, the CDR3 is TGCAGTGCTAATGGGGCTTTCGATTCCTACGAGCAGTACTTC. It encodes CSANGAFDSYEQYF.

V usage is TRBV7-8 and J usage is TRBJ2-2; D perhaps matches TRBD2 (6 bases). The CDR3 is 16 residues long. In germline, CDR1 is SGHVS, CDR2 FQNEAQ. Trimming cost V 1 base and J 0 bases, with 9 bases left between them. CDR3 amino acids: CASSLGGGANTGELFF. As DNA, the CDR3 is TGTGCCAGCAGCTTAGGAGGCGGGGCGAACACCGGGGAGCTGTTTTTT.

As DNA, the CDR3 is TGTGCCAGCAGCCGAAGCCCCGGGGACGAGCAGTACTTC. It specifies CASSRSPGDEQYF. V usage is TRBV6-1 and J usage is TRBJ2-7; a possible D gene is TRBD2 (5 bases). Trimming left V 6 bases short and J 5 bases short, with 14 bases between. Germline V CDR1 and CDR2: MNHNS, SASEGT. The CDR3 spans 13 residues.

The chain has TRBV5-4 and TRBJ1-2; D gene unclear. CDR1 and CDR2 (germline): SGHNT, YYREEE (reference sequence). The CDR3 length is 12 residues. Trimming removed 5 bases from V and 1 base from J, with 6 bases in between. The CDR3 sequence is CASSNSNYGYTF. CDR3 coding DNA: TGTGCCAGCAGTAACAGTAACTATGGCTACACCTTC.

This chain joins TRBV19 and TRBJ1-4; 11 positions agree with TRBD1. CDR3 length: 14 amino acids. The germline CDR1 and CDR2 sequences are LNHDA and SQIVND (reference sequence). V trimming: 6 bases; J trimming: 10 bases; junction bases outside the gene matches: 7. The CDR3 DNA reads TGTGCCAGTAGAATTGGGACAGGGGGAGGAAAACTGTTTTTT. This sequence encodes CASRIGTGGGKLFF.

This rearrangement joins TRBV2 to TRBJ2-7; 8 bases are shared with TRBD1. Germline CDR1 SNHLY, CDR2 FYNNEI. The CDR3 contains 16 residues. V shed 6 bases, J shed 2 bases, and the junction held 12 bases outside the gene matches. The CDR3 region is CASSPGQGRRTYEQYF. The CDR3 region has the DNA TGTGCCAGCAGCCCAGGACAGGGTCGACGGACCTACGAGCAGTACTTC.

The chain is built from TRBV6-2 or TRBV6-3 and TRBJ2-7; D call uncertain. Trimming left V 2 bases short and J 5 bases short, with 10 bases between. CDR3 length: 13 residues. Germline V gene sequence: CDR1 MNHEY, CDR2 SVGEGT. The CDR3 protein is CASSYVGSNEQYF. The CDR3 DNA reads as TGTGCCAGCAGTTACGTGGGTAGTAACGAGCAGTACTTC.

This clonotype has a handful of counts. The chain uses TRBV20-1 and TRBJ1-2; 9 bases are shared with TRBD1. The CDR3 is made up of 14 amino acids. Germline CDR1 DFQATT, CDR2 SNEGSKA (reference sequence). Germline trimming cut 0 bases from V and 7 bases from J; bases unmatched to any gene: 6. The CDR3: CSARDFDRGAGYTF. CDR3 in DNA: TGCAGTGCTAGAGATTTCGACAGGGGGGCTGGCTACACCTTC.

V usage is TRBV11-1 and J usage is TRBJ2-7, with 9 bases lining up with TRBD1. Looked up from germline, CDR1 is SGHAT and CDR2 is FQDESV (reference sequence). The CDR3 extends over 14 amino acids. Unmatched junction bases numbered 9, after V lost 5 bases and J lost 7 bases. DNA for the CDR3: TGTGCCAGCAGCCCTACACAGGGGGCTCGAGAGCAGTACTTC. Translated: CASSPTQGAREQYF.

There are a few counts of this clonotype. DNA of the CDR3: TGCAGTGCTTCGGACCAAGAGACCCAGTACTTC. Residues: CSASDQETQYF. The chain carries TRBV20-1 and TRBJ2-5, with unresolved D. The CDR3 is 11 residues long. V lost 5 bases, J lost 0 bases, and 4 bases lay in between. Germline-derived CDR1 and CDR2 are DFQATT and SNEGSKA (reference sequence).

CDR3 sequence: CASSRNTGGGEKLFF. CDR3 coding DNA: TGTGCCAGCAGCCGTAATACAGGGGGCGGCGAAAAACTGTTTTTT. The V gene is TRBV6-1, the J gene TRBJ1-4; the match to TRBD1 covers 9 bases. The CDR3 extends over 15 amino acids. Germline CDR1 MNHNS, CDR2 SASEGT. V dropped 6 bases and J dropped 8; count of bases not matched to a gene: 10.

This chain joins TRBV24-1 and TRBJ1-2; weak D call: TRBD1 (6 bases). V lost 5 bases to trimming and J lost 6 bases, with 6 bases between them. The CDR3 spans 11 residues. CDR1 is KGHDR, CDR2 SFDVKD, per germline. The CDR3 coding sequence is TGTGCCACCAGTGGACAGGATGGCTACACCTTC. This codes for CATSGQDGYTF.

V is TRBV19 and J is TRBJ1-2, with unresolved D. Trimming pared 7 bases from V and 8 bases from J, leaving 14 bases between. The CDR3 covers 12 residues. The germline gives CDR1 LNHDA, CDR2 SQIVND (reference sequence). As DNA, the CDR3 is TGTGCCAGTATTCCGCCAAAGTCCGGCTACACCTTC. Amino acids: CASIPPKSGYTF.

The chain carries TRBV20-1 and TRBJ2-1, with a possible D match to TRBD2 (5 bases). Looked up from germline, CDR1 is DFQATT and CDR2 is SNEGSKA (reference sequence). This CDR3 region has 15 residues. V lost 3 bases to trimming and J lost 0 bases, with 12 bases between them. CDR3 sequence reads: CSASSGVSSYNEQFF. The CDR3 DNA sequence: TGCAGTGCTAGTTCCGGGGTTAGCTCCTACAATGAGCAGTTCTTC.

This clonotype was observed a few times. This sequence joins TRBV20-1 and TRBJ1-5; D possibly corresponds to TRBD1 (6 bases). Germline V gene sequence: CDR1 DFQATT, CDR2 SNEGSKA (reference sequence). Trimming took 5 bases from V and 3 from J, leaving 11 bases between them. The length of the CDR3 is 13 residues. The CDR3 reads CSAGTGINQPQHF. CDR3 coding DNA: TGCAGTGCTGGAACAGGGATCAATCAGCCCCAGCATTTT.

This clonotype was counted only a few times. This chain connects TRBV25-1 to TRBJ1-6; 8 bases fit TRBD1. V was clipped by 6 bases and J by 9 bases; unmatched bases: 10. Germline loops: CDR1 MGHDK, CDR2 SYGVNS. This CDR3 spans 15 amino acids. The CDR3 DNA is TGTGCCAGCAGCATTGACAGGGGCATGTTTTCACCCCTCCACTTT. Translated, it gives CASSIDRGMFSPLHF.

J is TRBJ1-1 and V is TRBV29-1, with D perhaps matching TRBD1 (5 bases). Germline assignment: CDR1 SQVTM and CDR2 ANQGSEA. Trimming cost V 4 bases and J 4 bases, with 10 bases left between them. This CDR3 comprises 12 residues. The CDR3 region is CSVGGAATEAFF. Here the CDR3 DNA reads TGCAGCGTTGGAGGGGCAGCCACTGAAGCTTTCTTT.